This TCR beta chain was sequenced in a study of blood T cell repertoires in COVID-19. Looking at the study overall: Sources were T cells, B-cell-depleted T cells, or PBMCs; the material itself was cDNA or gDNA.

Only in-frame clones appear in the TCRdb table, and some are missing; sequencing was by immunoSEQ multiplex PCR. Counted here are hundreds of thousands of clones, roughly 88% occurring once; the ten biggest clones make up 10%. V lost 5 bases and J lost 4; bases outside the gene matches: 2. This CDR3 spans 14 amino acids. Germline assignment: CDR1 LNHDA and CDR2 SQIVND (reference sequence). Material for sequencing was peripheral blood. This clonotype was obtained from a woman aged 70 to 79 with COVID-19, enrolled during active disease. The chain combines TRBV19 with TRBJ1-5, with 10 bases fitting TRBD1. Here the CDR3 reads CASSGGQGNQPQHF. The CDR3 nucleotides read TGTGCCAGTAGTGGGGGACAGGGGAATCAGCCCCAGCATTTT.